One sample yielded the 6 T cell receptor beta chains listed below, sequenced in a study of blood T cell repertoires in COVID-19. Generated by immunoSEQ multiplex PCR, the TCRdb table keeps only in-frame clones and is missing some. The sample records approximately 84,000 clones, almost 90% being singletons. The specimen sequenced was peripheral blood. The receptor set was obtained from a human donor with active COVID-19. The donor label of this sample is uncertain.

The rearrangement links TRBV3-1 (or the pseudogene TRBV3-2) to TRBJ2-1; TRBD2 matches at 16 bases. V dropped 0 bases and J dropped 3; count of bases not matched to a gene: 8. This CDR3 has 20 amino acids. Germline V gives CDR1 LGHDT, CDR2 YNNKEL (reference sequence). The DNA of the CDR3 is TGTGCCAGCAGCCAAGATATATGGGGACTAGCGGGGGGGCGCTACAATGAGCAGTTCTTC. Translation gives CASSQDIWGLAGGRYNEQFF.

The V call is TRBV29-1, the J call TRBJ2-3; D remains ambiguous. V gave up 6 bases and J gave up 4 bases, with 11 bases separating them. Looked up from germline, CDR1 is SQVTM and CDR2 is ANQGSEA. This CDR3 is built from 12 residues. The CDR3 loop reads CSVSDAPDTQYF. The DNA of the CDR3 is TGCAGCGTCAGCGACGCACCAGATACGCAGTATTTT.

The chain recombines TRBV11-2 with TRBJ1-1; no clear D gene. Germline CDR1 SGHAT, CDR2 FQNNGV. CDR3 size: 12 residues. Trimming shortened V by 3 bases and J by 3 bases, and 5 bases separated the two germline ends. The CDR3 sequence is CASSFRYTEAFF. CDR3 sequence (DNA): TGTGCCAGCAGCTTTCGGTACACTGAAGCTTTCTTT.

The rearrangement uses TRBV4-1 and TRBJ2-1; 7 bases agree with TRBD1. This CDR3 is 15 amino acids long. Germline V gene data show CDR1 as MGHRA and CDR2 as YSYEKL. Unmatched junction bases numbered 6, after V lost 1 base and J lost 6 bases. This CDR3 reads CASSQVRDSFNEQFF. Written as DNA, the CDR3 is TGCGCCAGCAGCCAAGTCCGGGACAGTTTCAATGAGCAGTTCTTC.

This chain uses TRBV18 with TRBJ1-3; 8 bases are shared with TRBD1. CDR3 size: 16 residues. The germline CDR1 and CDR2 sequences are KGHSH and LQKENI. Losses at the gene ends were 3 bases for V and 1 base for J; bases not matched to a gene: 5. CDR3 coding DNA: TGTGCCAGCTCACCCGACAGGGGATTGTCTGGAAACACCATATATTTT. Translating gives CASSPDRGLSGNTIYF.

J is TRBJ2-3 and V is TRBV29-1; the D gene is possibly TRBD2 (5 bases). The CDR3 loop spans 13 amino acids. Trimming cost V 7 bases and J 0 bases, with 11 bases left between them. Germline CDR1 and CDR2: SQVTM and ANQGSEA. CDR3 region: CSASRTSTDTQYF. Here the CDR3 DNA reads TGCAGCGCATCCAGGACTAGCACAGATACGCAGTATTTT.